This T cell receptor beta chain was captured in a study of T cells in Graves' hyperthyroidism and ophthalmopathy. In the study overall: Peripheral blood draws took place at initial diagnosis, ahead of any treatment. Study findings and constraints: Most clonotypes expanded in the thyroid (above 0.001) were also present in blood. A model of 13 V-J pairs discriminated ophthalmopathy from stable hyperthyroidism.

In the case of this clonotype: Its antigen is not identified. A junction end diverges from the germline sequence, so it may reflect a read error.

TCR beta CDR3 sequences were amplified from RNA transcripts. HTBI primers were used for first-round RT-PCR of the TCR CDR3. One entry per CDR3 protein results from TCRdb running MiXCR on the multiplex PCR reads. The sample records about 330,000 distinct CDR3 sequences, 12% to 15% being singletons. Germline-derived CDR1 and CDR2 are LNHDA and SQIVND (reference sequence). There are 14 residues in the CDR3. Out of approximately 10 ml of fresh peripheral blood came the PBMCs. Material for sequencing was blood. This sequence was found in a woman between 35 and 50 years old with Graves' ophthalmopathy. The V and J genes are TRBV19 and TRBJ2-3; a weak D match, TRBD1 (6 bases). Here the CDR3 DNA reads TGTGCCAGTAGTACCGTACAGGGTGCAGATACGCGGTATTTT. Amino acid sequence: CASSTVQGADTRYF.